Shown below are 27 T cell receptor beta chains from a single sample sequenced in a study of blood T cell repertoires in COVID-19. Profiled with immunoSEQ multiplex PCR; TCRdb holds only in-frame clones, not every one. The table includes approximately 270,000 clones, more than 70% detected once. The sequencing sample was made of peripheral blood. All receptors come from a woman aged 25 to 39 with COVID-19, enrolled during active disease.

V gene TRBV6-5 combines with J gene TRBJ2-7; the D gene is possibly TRBD2 (5 bases). In germline, CDR1 is MNHEY, CDR2 SVGAGI. V lost 6 bases and J lost 3, with 12 bases in between. CDR3 length: 13 amino acids. The chain's CDR3 is CASSHTSNYEQYF. The CDR3 coding sequence is TGTGCCAGCAGCCACACTAGTAACTACGAGCAGTACTTC.

The chain carries TRBV7-6 and TRBJ2-1; D unresolved. The CDR3 is made up of 16 amino acids. Trimming left V 1 base short and J 0 bases short, with 10 bases between. The germline V gene encodes CDR1 SGHVS and CDR2 FNYEAQ. The CDR3 reads CASSLGGSLSYNEQFF. The CDR3 nucleotides read TGTGCCAGCAGCTTAGGCGGCAGCCTCTCCTACAATGAGCAGTTCTTC.

V is TRBV7-9 and J is TRBJ2-7, with D perhaps matching TRBD1 (5 bases). There are 12 residues in the CDR3. V was pared by 3 bases and J by 3 bases, with 6 bases between. Germline V CDR1 and CDR2: SEHNR, FQNEAQ (reference sequence). The CDR3 nucleotides read TGTGCCAGCAGCTTCCAGGGCTACGAGCAGTACTTC. Amino acids: CASSFQGYEQYF.

This chain links TRBV4-3 with TRBJ2-6; unclear D gene. This CDR3 is 16 amino acids long. CDR1 and CDR2 (germline): LGHNA, YSLEER. Trimming left V 1 base short and J 0 bases short, with 7 bases between. The CDR3 coding sequence is TGCGCCAGCAGCCAAGGAACGGGCTCTGGGGCCAACGTCCTGACTTTC. It is translated as CASSQGTGSGANVLTF.

The rearrangement links TRBV6-5 to TRBJ2-3; D ambiguous. CDR3 length: 14 residues. Germline assignment: CDR1 MNHEY and CDR2 SVGAGI. Trimming stripped 4 bases from V and 2 bases from J, with 10 bases between. The DNA for the CDR3 is TGTGCCAGCAGTTTTCTAGGCTACACAGATACGCAGTATTTT. Residues: CASSFLGYTDTQYF.

J is TRBJ1-1 and V is TRBV19; D unclear. V lost 0 bases to trimming and J lost 4 bases, with 9 bases between them. Germline CDR1 is LNHDA and CDR2 is SQIVND (reference sequence). The CDR3 sequence is 14 residues long. The CDR3 loop is CASSIDPVSTEAFF. The CDR3 DNA sequence: TGTGCCAGTAGTATAGATCCCGTTAGCACTGAAGCTTTCTTT.

The rearrangement links TRBV7-9 to TRBJ2-1; 9 nucleotides line up with TRBD1. The CDR3 spans 17 residues. V shed 2 bases, J shed 8 bases, and the junction held 13 bases outside the gene matches. Germline V lookup: CDR1 SEHNR, CDR2 FQNEAQ (reference sequence). Here the CDR3 reads CASSLNAPGQGIHEQFF. The CDR3 DNA reads as TGTGCCAGCAGCTTAAACGCCCCGGGACAGGGCATCCATGAGCAGTTCTTC.

This clone came up a few times. V and J are TRBV25-1 and TRBJ2-3; TRBD1 might be the D (5 bases). Trimming cost V 6 bases and J 2 bases, with 15 bases left between them. CDR1 and CDR2 from the germline V gene are MGHDK and SYGVNS. The CDR3 contains 15 residues. The CDR3 DNA reads as TGTGCCAGCAGCCCCAAGGGGTTATCCACAGATACGCAGTATTTT. Translation: CASSPKGLSTDTQYF. Supplemented by reference TRBV25-1 and TRBJ2-3, the full variable domain reads EADIYQTPRYLVIGTGKKITLECSQTMGHDKMYWYQQDPGMELHLIHYSYGVNSTEKGDLSSESTVSRIRTEHFPLTLESARPSHTSQYLCASSPKGLSTDTQYFGPGTRLTVL.

CDR3 nucleotides: TGTGCCAGCAGTTTAGGGGCGGGAGCCTACAATGAGCAGTTCTTC. It translates to CASSLGAGAYNEQFF. This sequence joins TRBV27 and TRBJ2-1; 7 bases line up with TRBD2. Trimming removed 2 bases from V and 2 bases from J; junction bases left unmatched: 3. Germline CDR1 reads MNHEY; CDR2 reads SMNVEV (reference sequence). CDR3 length equals 15 residues.

The table lists this clone with a count of one. The chain links TRBV19 to TRBJ1-4; D remains unclear. In germline, CDR1 is LNHDA, CDR2 SQIVND (reference sequence). The CDR3 is 12 residues long. Trimming cost V 5 bases and J 7 bases, with 8 bases left between them. The CDR3 nucleotides are TGTGCCAGTAGTCCGGGTAGTGAAAAACTGTTTTTT. It codes for CASSPGSEKLFF.

The chain employs TRBV30 and TRBJ1-5, with D possibly matching TRBD1 (6 bases). The germline V gene has CDR1 GTSNPN and CDR2 SVGIG (reference sequence). Trimming left V 0 bases short and J 7 bases short, with 13 bases between. CDR3 length equals 14 residues. CDR3 loop: CAWSVMTGGQPQHF. CDR3 sequence (DNA): TGTGCCTGGAGTGTTATGACAGGTGGGCAGCCCCAGCATTTT.

This rearrangement joins TRBV4-1 to TRBJ2-1; no firm D call. This CDR3 is built from 13 residues. Trimming took off 2 bases at V and 8 bases at J, with 10 bases between the two ends. CDR1 is MGHRA and CDR2 is YSYEKL in the germline V gene. CDR3 sequence (DNA): TGCGCCAGCAGCCAACCGAACAGTGATGAGCAGTTCTTC. Translated: CASSQPNSDEQFF.

The chain employs TRBV29-1 and TRBJ1-1, with D unresolved. This CDR3 spans 12 amino acids. The V gene's germline CDR1 is SQVTM and CDR2 ANQGSEA. V was trimmed by 1 base and J by 0 bases, leaving 3 bases between them. This CDR3 reads CSVEALNTEAFF. The CDR3, as DNA: TGCAGCGTTGAAGCTCTGAACACTGAAGCTTTCTTT.

The gene calls are TRBV19 and TRBJ1-2; D possibly corresponds to TRBD1 (5 bases). Germline values: CDR1 LNHDA, CDR2 SQIVND (reference sequence). CDR3 size: 15 residues. Trimming shortened V by 4 bases and J by 1 base, and 13 bases separated the two germline ends. DNA of the CDR3: TGTGCCAGTAGTAGGGACGGGGGATTTAACTATGGCTACACCTTC. Its translation is CASSRDGGFNYGYTF. The variable domain in full, completed from reference TRBV19 and TRBJ1-2, reads DGGITQSPKYLFRKEGQNVTLSCEQNLNHDAMYWYRQDPGQGLRLIYYSQIVNDFQKGDIAEGYSVSREKKESFPLTVTSAQKNPTAFYLCASSRDGGFNYGYTFGSGTRLTVV.

The chain is built from TRBV3-1 (or the pseudogene TRBV3-2) and TRBJ1-3; 12 bases match TRBD1. Germline V gives CDR1 LGHDT, CDR2 YNNKEL (reference sequence). Unmatched junction bases numbered 3, after V lost 6 bases and J lost 0 bases. There are 16 residues in the CDR3. The CDR3 region is CASRGGQGASGNTIYF. As DNA, the CDR3 is TGTGCCAGCAGGGGGGGACAGGGGGCCTCTGGAAACACCATATATTTT.

The chain employs TRBV6-4 and TRBJ2-7; no clear D gene. The germline gives CDR1 MRHNA, CDR2 SNTAGT. This CDR3 has 15 amino acids. V dropped 3 bases and J dropped 4 bases, with 16 bases sitting between them. DNA of the CDR3: TGTGCCAGCAGTGATCGTTGGAGTTATCATTACGAGCAGTACTTC. It is translated as CASSDRWSYHYEQYF.

The V and J genes are TRBV24-1 and TRBJ1-5; 7 bases are shared with TRBD1. V shed 4 bases and J 0 bases; nucleotides not matched to a gene: 11. Germline V gene lookup returns CDR1 KGHDR and CDR2 SFDVKD. This CDR3 is 18 amino acids long. The CDR3 nucleotides are TGTGCCACCAGTGACGTAGGACAGGCCAAGGATAGCAATCAGCCCCAGCATTTT. Amino acids: CATSDVGQAKDSNQPQHF.

This chain links TRBV6-2 or TRBV6-3 with TRBJ2-7; D is unresolved. The CDR3 extends over 14 amino acids. The V end was cut by 1 base, the J end by 3 bases, with 10 bases between. CDR1 and CDR2 (germline): MNHEY, SVGEGT. CDR3 DNA sequence: TGTGCCAGCAGTTACTTGTACAGAAACTACGAGCAGTACTTC. Translating gives CASSYLYRNYEQYF.

The rearrangement links TRBV3-1 (or the pseudogene TRBV3-2) to TRBJ2-3; 9 nucleotides agree with TRBD1. CDR1 and CDR2 (germline): LGHDT, YNNKEL (reference sequence). CDR3 length: 16 amino acids. With 4 bases clipped from V and 0 bases from J, the junction kept 5 bases outside the gene matches. For the CDR3, the DNA is TGTGCCAGCAGCCTATCCGGGACAGGGAGCACAGATACGCAGTATTTT. It specifies CASSLSGTGSTDTQYF.

This clone was seen a handful of times. The rearrangement uses TRBV3-1 (or the pseudogene TRBV3-2) and TRBJ2-1; TRBD2 aligns across 7 bases. Germline V gene sequence: CDR1 LGHDT, CDR2 YNNKEL (reference sequence). Trimming cost V 0 bases and J 4 bases; bases outside gene matches: 6. This CDR3 region has 16 residues. DNA for the CDR3: TGTGCCAGCAGCCAAGATTTTAGCGGGCGTTACAATGAGCAGTTCTTC. This codes for CASSQDFSGRYNEQFF.

This clone was recorded only once. The CDR3 loop is CASSPAGEAKNIQYF. In DNA form, the CDR3 reads TGTGCCAGCAGTCCGGCGGGGGAAGCCAAAAACATTCAGTACTTC. V gene TRBV25-1 combines with J gene TRBJ2-4; 7 positions match TRBD2. CDR1 and CDR2 from the germline V gene are MGHDK and SYGVNS. There are 15 residues in the CDR3. Trimming took 5 bases from V and 0 from J; bases not matched to a gene: 4.

This chain joins TRBV6-1 and TRBJ1-6, with TRBD1 as a possible D gene (6 bases). The V end was cut by 3 bases, the J end by 8 bases, with 11 bases between. The CDR3 has 14 residues. Germline values: CDR1 MNHNS, CDR2 SASEGT. The CDR3 protein is CASSEAGEYSPLHF. CDR3 nucleotides: TGTGCCAGCAGTGAGGCAGGGGAGTATTCACCCCTCCACTTT.

This chain links TRBV19 with TRBJ1-4, with 8 bases identical to TRBD1. CDR1 and CDR2 (germline): LNHDA, SQIVND (reference sequence). V shed 8 bases, J shed 5 bases, and the junction held 10 bases outside the gene matches. The CDR3 is made up of 15 amino acids. The CDR3 DNA reads as TGTGCCAGTCGAGACAGGGGTGAAAAGAATGAAAAACTGTTTTTT. Amino acid sequence: CASRDRGEKNEKLFF.

The chain recombines TRBV7-2 with TRBJ2-7; 7 nucleotides line up with TRBD2. With 1 base clipped from V and 1 base from J, the junction kept 1 base outside the gene matches. Germline lookup yields CDR1 SGHTA and CDR2 FQGNSA. The CDR3 is made up of 14 amino acids. CDR3 coding DNA: TGTGCCAGCAGCTTAGGGGGGGGTTCCTACGAGCAGTACTTC. It yields the protein CASSLGGGSYEQYF.

This clone was observed a few times. The rearrangement joins TRBV4-2 to TRBJ2-2; 8 bases are shared with TRBD1. J gave up 4 bases and V 2 bases, and 6 bases lay outside the gene matches. Per the germline V gene, CDR1 is LGHNA and CDR2 is YNFKEQ. The CDR3 spans 16 residues. In DNA, the CDR3 is TGTGCCAGCAGCCAAACTCAGGGGGCGGGCACCGGGGAGCTGTTTTTT. It is translated as CASSQTQGAGTGELFF.

The chain has TRBV4-3 and TRBJ1-2; D is unclear. The V gene's germline CDR1 is LGHNA and CDR2 YSLEER. With 0 bases removed from V and 8 bases from J, the gap between germline ends came to 10 bases. There are 13 residues in the CDR3. CDR3 coding DNA: TGCGCCAGCAGCCAAGAAGAGGGCTGGGGCTACACCTTC. Protein product: CASSQEEGWGYTF.

The chain has TRBV24-1 and TRBJ1-4; 7 positions match TRBD1. The CDR3 is made up of 14 amino acids. Trimming removed 6 bases from V and 8 bases from J; junction bases left unmatched: 8. Germline lookup yields CDR1 KGHDR and CDR2 SFDVKD. CDR3 loop: CATSSTGSGEKLFF. Here the CDR3 DNA reads TGTGCCACCAGTTCGACAGGGTCGGGGGAAAAACTGTTTTTT.